This TCR beta chain was identified in a study of lymphopenia after photon versus proton radiotherapy. General study points: Relative stability marked proton patients; photon patients lost diversity and naive cells.

Turning to this clone: The target antigen is unknown.

Clones were read by immunoSEQ multiplex PCR, and TCRdb kept only the in-frame ones, dropping some. The data hold more than 50,000 clones, with 65% to 85% observed a single time. Germline assignment: CDR1 SEHNR and CDR2 FQNEAQ (reference sequence). The V gene end was trimmed by 4 bases and the J gene end by 2 bases; junction bases not matched to a gene: 8. The CDR3 has 16 amino acids. Sequenced here: peripheral blood, sampled from a patient treated with photon-based radiotherapy. This TCR was sampled from a man aged 50 to 60 with gastric cancer. V and J are TRBV7-9 and TRBJ2-3; the match to TRBD2 covers 8 bases. CDR3 residues: CASSSGLAGLTDTQYF. The CDR3 DNA reads as TGTGCCAGCAGCTCAGGGTTAGCGGGACTCACAGATACGCAGTATTTT.